This T cell receptor beta chain was found in a study of vaccination and CD4 T cells after COVID-19. The overall study: PCR on nasal swabs identified SARS-CoV-2 in convalescent patients, of whom nine were mild and one severe. The peptides that stimulated the cells were overlapping spike peptides from SARS-CoV-2, HCoV-NL63, HCoV-OC43 and HCoV-229E.

At the Johns Hopkins FTIC core, DNA taken from cultured CD4+ T cells was sequenced by way of the Oncomine TCR Beta short-read assay. TCRdb redid the calling of the PCR reads with MiXCR, one entry per CDR3 protein. This sample has over 10,000 distinct CDR3 sequences, with 60% to 85% found just once. Treatment reported: approximately 9-day PBMC culture with coronavirus spike peptide pools or control peptides (ViraFEST assay). Germline CDR1 MNHNS, CDR2 SASEGT. The CDR3 runs 15 residues. Comment on this clonotype: No antigen is known for it. At one of its ends the junction is not consistent with the germline gene, which may arise from a read error.

The V call is TRBV6-1, the J call TRBJ2-2, with D perhaps TRBD1 (5 bases). Sequencing used CD4+ T cells from blood, cultured in vitro. The receptor was derived from a human donor who had recovered from COVID-19. This chain's CDR3 is CASSEPGRNTGELFF. DNA for the CDR3: TGCGCCAGCAGTGAACCAGGGCGAAACACCGGGGAGCTGTTTTTT.